These 14 T cell receptor beta chains were all obtained from the same sample, sequenced in a study of blood T cell repertoires in COVID-19. Assay: immunoSEQ multiplex PCR; the TCRdb copy retains only in-frame clones and omits some. The sample has about 50,000 clones, 70% to 80% seen once. The sample comprised PBMCs or T cells enriched from blood (not recorded which). These receptors originate from a woman in her forties or fifties with acute COVID-19.

The J gene is TRBJ1-3, the V gene TRBV6-6; TRBD1 agrees at 9 bases. This CDR3 comprises 17 residues. V dropped 5 bases and J dropped 3; count of bases not matched to a gene: 11. In germline, CDR1 is MNHNY, CDR2 SVGAGI (reference sequence). This CDR3 is CASSHPGGTGSGNTIYF. CDR3 nucleotide sequence: TGTGCCAGCAGTCACCCAGGCGGGACAGGGAGTGGAAACACCATATATTTT.

The V call is TRBV5-5, the J call TRBJ1-2; 9 nucleotides line up with TRBD1. This CDR3 has 17 residues. Trimming cost V 5 bases and J 7 bases; bases outside gene matches: 18. Germline CDR1 SGHKS, CDR2 YYEKEE (reference sequence). The CDR3 sequence is CASRRPISGQGNSGYTF. As DNA, the CDR3 is TGTGCCAGCAGACGACCAATCAGTGGACAGGGGAATAGTGGCTACACCTTC.

The rearrangement links TRBV27 to TRBJ1-2; D gene ambiguous. The length of the CDR3 is 14 residues. V gave up 6 bases and J gave up 0 bases, with 11 bases separating them. In germline, CDR1 is MNHEY, CDR2 SMNVEV (reference sequence). Here the CDR3 DNA reads TGTGCCAGCAGGCCCATTGAGGCTAACTATGGCTACACCTTC. This encodes CASRPIEANYGYTF.

The J gene is TRBJ1-4, the V gene TRBV2; TRBD1 agrees at 10 bases. V gave up 0 bases and J gave up 2 bases; unmatched junction bases: 3. This CDR3 has 17 residues. CDR1 is SNHLY and CDR2 is FYNNEI in the germline V gene. CDR3 in DNA: TGTGCCAGCAGTGAAGCTTGGACAGGGGGGACTAATGAAAAACTGTTTTTT. Protein product: CASSEAWTGGTNEKLFF.

The V call is TRBV27, the J call TRBJ1-3; tentative D call: TRBD1 (5 bases). Trimming shortened V by 5 bases and J by 9 bases, and 17 bases separated the two germline ends. The CDR3 length is 14 residues. Germline V lookup: CDR1 MNHEY, CDR2 SMNVEV (reference sequence). The CDR3: CASSRSGQGGTIYF. CDR3 in DNA: TGTGCCAGCAGTCGGTCGGGCCAGGGAGGCACCATATATTTT.

The J gene is TRBJ2-1, the V gene TRBV6-4; 11 bases line up with TRBD2. This CDR3 comprises 16 residues. The trim removed 4 bases at V and 7 bases at J, leaving 9 bases unmatched. The germline V gene has CDR1 MRHNA and CDR2 SNTAGT. CDR3 sequence (DNA): TGTGCCAGCAGTGCCTTAGCGGGGGGGCCGTGGAATGAGCAGTTCTTC. Translated: CASSALAGGPWNEQFF.

The chain is built from TRBV19 and TRBJ1-6; possible D gene TRBD1, 5 bases. Trimming stripped 0 bases from V and 13 bases from J, with 16 bases between. Germline CDR1 reads LNHDA; CDR2 reads SQIVND (reference sequence). The CDR3 is made up of 15 amino acids. CDR3 nucleotides: TGTGCCAGTAGTATAGATTTCGGGCGTGGGGCCCCCCTCCACTTT. This encodes CASSIDFGRGAPLHF.

The sample holds one count of this clone. CDR3 region: CAWSVSAGYTGELFF. CDR3 coding DNA: TGTGCCTGGAGTGTTTCAGCGGGGTACACCGGGGAGCTGTTTTTT. V gene TRBV30 combines with J gene TRBJ2-2, with 7 bases fitting TRBD2. This CDR3 region has 15 residues. The germline CDR1 and CDR2 sequences are GTSNPN and SVGIG (reference sequence). With 0 bases clipped from V and 3 bases from J, the junction kept 4 bases outside the gene matches.

This rearrangement joins TRBV27 to TRBJ2-5; tentatively, D is TRBD2 (6 bases). Trimming removed 9 bases at V and 4 bases at J, with 18 bases between. Per the germline V gene, CDR1 is MNHEY and CDR2 is SMNVEV (reference sequence). The CDR3 length is 14 residues. This chain's CDR3 is CASSRYAGRETQYF. For the CDR3, the DNA is TGTGCCAGTTCGCGCTATGCGGGACGAGAGACCCAGTACTTC.

This clone was detected a few times. The V and J genes are TRBV21-1 and TRBJ1-1; the DNA was not compared with TRBD1, the D call given in the table. TRBV21-1 is a pseudogene segment. The CDR3 spans 17 residues. The CDR3 sequence is CASSKEDSVILNTEAFF. In DNA, the CDR3 is TGTGCCAGCAGCAAAGAGGACAGTGTTATTTTAAACACTGAAGCTTTCTTT.

CDR3 in amino acids: CASSLEQGAGELFF. The DNA for the CDR3 is TGTGCCAGCAGCTTAGAACAGGGTGCCGGGGAGCTGTTTTTT. The V gene is TRBV5-4, the J gene TRBJ2-2; weak D call: TRBD1 (6 bases). The CDR3 extends over 14 amino acids. From germline, CDR1 is SGHNT and CDR2 YYREEE (reference sequence). V lost 2 bases and J lost 6, with 11 bases in between. The whole variable domain, remainder taken from reference TRBV5-4 and TRBJ2-2, is ETGVTQSPTHLIKTRGQQVTLRCSSQSGHNTVSWYQQALGQGPQFIFQYYREEENGRGNFPPRFSGLQFPNYSSELNVNALELDDSALYLCASSLEQGAGELFFGEGSRLTVL.

The chain employs TRBV7-6 and TRBJ2-1; TRBD2 agrees at 7 bases. The germline V gene has CDR1 SGHVS and CDR2 FNYEAQ. The CDR3 contains 15 residues. The V and J ends lost 3 bases and 5 bases, in that order; junction bases with no gene match: 7. The CDR3 region has the DNA TGTGCCAGCAGCTTGTACAGCGGGGAGCACAATGAGCAGTTCTTC. Its protein product is CASSLYSGEHNEQFF.

V usage is TRBV30 and J usage is TRBJ1-5, with D possibly matching TRBD1 (5 bases). Germline loops: CDR1 GTSNPN, CDR2 SVGIG (reference sequence). CDR3 length: 14 amino acids. Trimming removed 2 bases at V and 5 bases at J, with 13 bases between. The CDR3 nucleotides read TGTGCCTGGAGTTGGCAGGGAAACCATCAGCCCCAGCATTTT. Translated, it gives CAWSWQGNHQPQHF.

The gene calls are TRBV5-1 and TRBJ1-5, with D perhaps matching TRBD1 (5 bases). The V gene lost 1 base and the J gene lost 8 bases, with 16 bases spanning the gap. The CDR3 runs to 15 residues. Per the germline V gene, CDR1 is SGHRS and CDR2 is YFSETQ. The CDR3 protein is CASSLISGDGEPQHF. CDR3 DNA: TGCGCCAGCAGCTTGATATCGGGGGATGGGGAGCCCCAGCATTTT.